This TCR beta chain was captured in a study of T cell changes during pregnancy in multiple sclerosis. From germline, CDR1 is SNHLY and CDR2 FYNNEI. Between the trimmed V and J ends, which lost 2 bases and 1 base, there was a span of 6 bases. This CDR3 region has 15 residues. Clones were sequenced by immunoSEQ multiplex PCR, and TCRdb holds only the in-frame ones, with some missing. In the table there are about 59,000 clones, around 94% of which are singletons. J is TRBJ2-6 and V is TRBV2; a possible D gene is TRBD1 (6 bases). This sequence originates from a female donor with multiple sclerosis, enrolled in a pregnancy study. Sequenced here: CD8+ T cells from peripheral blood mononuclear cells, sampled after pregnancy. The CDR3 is CASSERGSGANVLTF. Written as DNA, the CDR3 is TGTGCCAGCAGTGAAAGGGGGTCTGGGGCCAACGTCCTGACTTTC.